One and the same sample provided the 32 T cell receptor beta chains below, sequenced in a study of T cell repertoires in cytomegalovirus infection. Using its own MiXCR run on the reads, TCRdb lists one record per CDR3 protein. This sample has about 490,000 distinct CDR3 sequences, with around 11% found just once. The material sequenced was PBMCs. The receptors were gathered from a human donor in good health (CMV status not recorded). Some clones in this sample may be carry-over from other donors' samples.

In this sample, this clonotype turned up many times. This chain joins TRBV7-6 and TRBJ2-1; D might be TRBD1 (6 bases). Germline CDR1 reads SGHVS; CDR2 reads FNYEAQ. This CDR3 is 13 amino acids long. With 2 bases removed from V and 8 bases from J, the gap between germline ends came to 10 bases. CDR3 loop: CASSLSAGDEQFF. In DNA, the CDR3 is TGTGCCAGCAGCTTATCCGCAGGGGATGAGCAGTTCTTC.

This clonotype was counted between two and nine times. This sequence joins TRBV10-3 and TRBJ1-1; D gene uncertain. The germline V gene encodes CDR1 ENHRY and CDR2 SYGVKD. V dropped 0 bases and J dropped 1 base, with 3 bases sitting between them. This CDR3 is 13 amino acids long. The CDR3 DNA reads TGTGCCATCAGTGAGTCGCGGAACACTGAAGCTTTCTTT. It encodes CAISESRNTEAFF.

As to this clonotype: A much more abundant neighbour one base away suggests this may be a read error. The chain's CDR3 is CAISVDSSQPQHF. CDR3 in DNA: TGTGCCATCAGTGTAGACAGCAGTCAGCCCCAGCATTTT. The chain links TRBV10-3 to TRBJ1-5, with a weak D call TRBD1 (5 bases). The germline gives CDR1 ENHRY, CDR2 SYGVKD. The CDR3 is made up of 13 amino acids.

As for this clonotype: A much larger clone sits a single nucleotide away, making a read error possible. The chain has TRBV5-6 and TRBJ2-1; 10 bases are shared with TRBD1. The CDR3 has 15 residues. Germline CDR1 is SGHDT and CDR2 is YYEEEE. V lost 4 bases, J lost 4 bases, and 5 bases stayed unmatched. Written as DNA, the CDR3 is TGTGCCAGCAGCCCCTGGGGACAGGGGTACAATGAGCAGTTCTTC. It specifies CASSPWGQGYNEQFF.

This clonotype was observed a handful of times. The J gene is TRBJ2-2, the V gene TRBV11-3; D might be TRBD2 (5 bases). The CDR3 sequence is 14 residues long. Trimming pared 5 bases from V and 6 bases from J, leaving 13 bases between. Germline V gene data show CDR1 as SGHNT and CDR2 as YENEEA. CDR3 bases: TGTGCCAGCAGCCCCGGGGTAGCACCCGGGGAGCTGTTTTTT. This sequence encodes CASSPGVAPGELFF.

With regard to this clonotype: A much larger clonotype is one base distant, so this may be a read error. V usage is TRBV19 and J usage is TRBJ1-1; tentative D call: TRBD1 (5 bases). The CDR3 length is 14 residues. Germline V gene sequence: CDR1 LNHDA, CDR2 SQIVND (reference sequence). The CDR3 DNA follows: TGTGCCAGTATCCGATCAGGGCTGAACACTGTAGCTTTCTTT. It is translated as CASIRSGLNTVAFF.

CDR3 sequence (DNA): TGTGCCTGGAGTGAGGGCTACGAGCAGTACTTC. Residues: CAWSEGYEQYF. The genes are TRBV30 and TRBJ2-7, with D unresolved. V lost 1 base, J lost 3 bases, and 4 bases lay in between. Germline lookup yields CDR1 GTSNPN and CDR2 SVGIG (reference sequence). CDR3 length equals 11 residues.

This clonotype has only a few counts. The chain employs TRBV14 and TRBJ1-2; D call uncertain. Germline CDR1 is SGHDN and CDR2 is FVKESK. The V end lost 5 bases, the J end lost 8 bases, and 12 bases lay between the germline ends. The CDR3 covers 12 residues. CDR3 bases: TGTGCCAGCAGCACGGGGTTTGAAGGCTACACCTTC. It is translated as CASSTGFEGYTF.

The chain carries TRBV5-1 and TRBJ2-3; D remains ambiguous. Trimming pared 1 base from V and 2 bases from J, leaving 14 bases between. In germline, CDR1 is SGHRS, CDR2 YFSETQ. CDR3 length: 16 residues. For the CDR3, the DNA is TGCGCCAGCAGCTTGAGACTTACCGGCAACACAGATACGCAGTATTTT. This translates into CASSLRLTGNTDTQYF.

This clonotype was recorded at least ten times. The chain links TRBV7-6 to TRBJ1-6, with D perhaps matching TRBD1 (6 bases). V lost 5 bases and J lost 16, with 15 bases in between. CDR1 is SGHVS, CDR2 FNYEAQ, per germline. The length of the CDR3 is 12 residues. The CDR3 loop is CASSEGGHKLHF. The CDR3 nucleotides are TGTGCCAGCAGCGAAGGGGGACACAAGCTCCACTTT.

This clonotype was detected many times. The chain joins TRBV12-3 or TRBV12-4 to TRBJ1-2, with TRBD1 as a possible D gene (5 bases). CDR3 length: 15 amino acids. V lost 8 bases to trimming and J lost 4 bases, with 20 bases between them. The CDR3: CASGFGGSRSYGYTF. As DNA, the CDR3 is TGTGCCAGCGGATTTGGGGGGTCCCGCTCCTATGGCTACACCTTC.

This clonotype was seen ten or more times. V gene TRBV11-1 combines with J gene TRBJ2-5, with D possibly matching TRBD2 (5 bases). The V and J ends lost 4 bases and 3 bases respectively, with 12 bases between them. Germline CDR1 reads SGHAT; CDR2 reads FQDESV (reference sequence). The CDR3 extends over 14 amino acids. Here the CDR3 DNA reads TGTGCCAGCAGCTCCCGGGGAACGAAAGAGACCCAGTACTTC. Translation: CASSSRGTKETQYF. Based on the CDR3 plus reference TRBV11-1 and TRBJ2-5, the full variable domain is EAEVAQSPRYKITEKSQAVAFWCDPISGHATLYWYRQILGQGPELLVQFQDESVVDDSQLPKDRFSAERLKGVDSTLKIQPAELGDSAMYLCASSSRGTKETQYFGPGTRLLVL.

The sample holds many counts of this clonotype. The chain carries TRBV7-3 and TRBJ1-1, with unresolved D. The CDR3 runs to 13 residues. CDR1 is SGHTA, CDR2 FQGTGA, per germline. The V and J ends lost 1 base and 4 bases respectively, with 7 bases between them. The CDR3, as DNA: TGTGCCAGCAGCTTAATGGAGTTCACTGAAGCTTTCTTT. Its translation: CASSLMEFTEAFF.

This clonotype has ten or more counts. The chain combines TRBV7-6 with TRBJ2-7, with 9 nucleotides matching TRBD1. Germline assignment: CDR1 SGHVS and CDR2 FNYEAQ. This CDR3 is built from 15 residues. Trimming removed 2 bases from V and 2 bases from J; junction bases left unmatched: 4. The CDR3 coding sequence is TGTGCCAGCAGCTTATTCGGGACAGGGACCTACGAGCAGTACTTC. Translating gives CASSLFGTGTYEQYF.

This clonotype was detected ten times or more. The CDR3 region is CASSLEGTRGEKLFF. The CDR3, as DNA: TGTGCCAGCAGCTTAGAGGGAACTCGGGGGGAAAAACTGTTTTTT. The chain employs TRBV7-2 and TRBJ1-4; a weak D match, TRBD1 (5 bases). CDR3 size: 15 residues. From germline, CDR1 is SGHTA and CDR2 FQGNSA. Trimming took 1 base from V and 8 from J, leaving 14 bases between them.

The genes are TRBV2 and TRBJ2-6; D is tentatively TRBD1 or TRBD2 (6 bases each). The CDR3 sequence is 19 residues long. The V gene's germline CDR1 is SNHLY and CDR2 FYNNEI. V shed 6 bases and J shed 0 bases, with 21 bases lying between them. The CDR3 nucleotides are TGTGCCAGCAGAGAAAAGGGGGGTAACCTCTTCTCTGGGGCCAACGTCCTGACTTTC. This gives the protein CASREKGGNLFSGANVLTF.

The count of this clonotype is one. The gene calls are TRBV30 and TRBJ1-4; D unresolved. Per the germline V gene, CDR1 is GTSNPN and CDR2 is SVGIG (reference sequence). CDR3 length equals 14 residues. The V end was cut by 3 bases, the J end by 1 base, with 9 bases between. The CDR3: CAWSDGITNEKLFF. CDR3 bases: TGTGCCTGGAGCGATGGGATAACTAATGAAAAACTGTTTTTT.

This rearrangement joins TRBV3-1 to TRBJ2-1, with 9 bases lining up with TRBD1. The CDR3 is 16 amino acids. V was pared by 4 bases and J by 6 bases, with 10 bases of the junction left unmatched. Germline values: CDR1 LGHDT, CDR2 YNNKEL (reference sequence). Written as DNA, the CDR3 is TGTGCCAGCAGCCCAAGCCGGGACAGGGACCGCAATGAGCAGTTCTTC. This encodes CASSPSRDRDRNEQFF.

The chain uses TRBV5-1 and TRBJ2-7, with TRBD1 matching over 9 bases. Germline V lookup: CDR1 SGHRS, CDR2 YFSETQ. There are 14 residues in the CDR3. Trimming removed 0 bases from V and 3 bases from J; junction bases left unmatched: 1. For the CDR3, the DNA is TGCGCCAGCAGCTTGGAGGGACAGGGCTACGAGCAGTACTTC. Protein product: CASSLEGQGYEQYF.

The chain uses TRBV20-1 and TRBJ2-1, with 7 positions matching TRBD1. This CDR3 comprises 17 residues. Germline V gene data show CDR1 as DFQATT and CDR2 as SNEGSKA (reference sequence). Germline trimming cut 0 bases from V and 6 bases from J; bases unmatched to any gene: 14. CDR3 coding DNA: TGCAGTGCTAGAGATGAGATGACAGGGCGTATAATCAATGAGCAGTTCTTC. Translating gives CSARDEMTGRIINEQFF.

This clonotype occurred many times. In DNA form, the CDR3 reads TGTGCCAGCTCACCCGGACTATATCGGCAACAAGAGACCCAGTACTTC. Amino acids: CASSPGLYRQQETQYF. V is TRBV18 and J is TRBJ2-5, with D possibly being TRBD2 (6 bases). The CDR3 covers 16 residues. Germline CDR1 KGHSH, CDR2 LQKENI. Trimming took off 3 bases at V and 2 bases at J, with 16 bases between the two ends.

The chain uses TRBV5-5 and TRBJ2-7; TRBD2 aligns across 9 bases. Germline lookup yields CDR1 SGHKS and CDR2 YYEKEE (reference sequence). The CDR3 is made up of 14 amino acids. After removal of 4 bases from V and 1 base from J, the junction contained 3 bases not matched to a gene. The CDR3 DNA sequence: TGTGCCAGCAGCGTGACTAGCGGTTCCTACGAGCAGTACTTC. Translated, it gives CASSVTSGSYEQYF. Complete variable domain (other parts from reference TRBV5-5 and TRBJ2-7): DAGVTQSPTHLIKTRGQQVTLRCSPISGHKSVSWYQQVLGQGPQFIFQYYEKEERGRGNFPDRFSARQFPNYSSELNVNALLLGDSALYLCASSVTSGSYEQYFGPGTRLTVT.

The chain uses TRBV20-1 and TRBJ1-5, with 9 nucleotides matching TRBD1. CDR1 is DFQATT and CDR2 is SNEGSKA in the germline V gene (reference sequence). The V and J ends lost 3 bases and 4 bases, in that order; junction bases with no gene match: 7. The CDR3 runs 15 residues. In DNA form, the CDR3 reads TGCAGTGCTAGGGAAACAGGGGGCTATAATCAGCCCCAGCATTTT. Protein sequence: CSARETGGYNQPQHF.

The chain has TRBV12-3 or TRBV12-4 and TRBJ1-6; D gene unclear. The CDR3 sequence is 18 residues long. Trimming removed 1 base at V and 0 bases at J, with 13 bases between. CDR3 region: CASSLGVVSSSYNSPLHF. For the CDR3, the DNA is TGTGCCAGCAGTTTAGGGGTCGTTTCCAGCTCCTATAATTCACCCCTCCACTTT.

This clonotype has a count of ten or more. The genes are TRBV10-3 and TRBJ1-1; TRBD1 matches 12 bases. This CDR3 is 16 amino acids long. From germline, CDR1 is ENHRY and CDR2 SYGVKD. V was pared by 4 bases and J by 4 bases, with 7 bases of the junction left unmatched. The CDR3 DNA follows: TGTGCCATCAGTGCAGGGACAGGGGGCTATAGCACTGAAGCTTTCTTT. Translating gives CAISAGTGGYSTEAFF.

In this sample, this clonotype turned up a few times. The chain uses TRBV6-2 or TRBV6-3 and TRBJ1-2, with unresolved D. CDR1 MNHEY and CDR2 SVGEGT come from the germline V gene. CDR3 length equals 13 residues. V shed 6 bases and J shed 5 bases, with 13 bases lying between them. This CDR3 reads CASSQRRPYGYTF. As DNA, the CDR3 is TGTGCCAGCAGCCAGCGGCGGCCTTATGGCTACACCTTC.

V usage is TRBV18 and J usage is TRBJ2-1; 9 bases are shared with TRBD1. With 5 bases clipped from V and 9 bases from J, the junction kept 8 bases outside the gene matches. The CDR3 is made up of 14 amino acids. Germline V gene lookup returns CDR1 KGHSH and CDR2 LQKENI. CDR3 sequence: CASSAGTGIFEQFF. CDR3 in DNA: TGTGCCAGCTCAGCCGGGACAGGGATTTTTGAGCAGTTCTTC.

The V gene is TRBV11-1, the J gene TRBJ2-7; D gene ambiguous. Germline V gene lookup returns CDR1 SGHAT and CDR2 FQDESV (reference sequence). Trimming pared 4 bases from V and 7 bases from J, leaving 11 bases between. The CDR3 is 12 amino acids. As DNA, the CDR3 is TGTGCCAGCAGCTCCCTAATGCGGGAGCAGTACTTC. It codes for CASSSLMREQYF.

This clonotype appeared many times. The chain recombines TRBV7-9 with TRBJ2-7; 9 bases fit TRBD2. This CDR3 spans 15 amino acids. The V and J ends lost 10 bases and 5 bases, in that order; junction bases with no gene match: 15. CDR1 and CDR2 from the germline V gene are SEHNR and FQNEAQ (reference sequence). The CDR3 DNA reads as TGTGCCACCTGGGATATGAGCGGGAGGAAGAACGAGCAGTACTTC. Translating gives CATWDMSGRKNEQYF.

This clonotype was recorded a few times. The gene calls are TRBV6-6 and TRBJ1-3, with D unresolved. Trimming removed 5 bases from V and 4 bases from J, with 18 bases in between. The CDR3 contains 16 residues. From germline, CDR1 is MNHNY and CDR2 SVGAGI (reference sequence). The CDR3 DNA follows: TGTGCCAGCAGTGTTAATCCGGCCTTTGGGGGAAACACCATATATTTT. It encodes CASSVNPAFGGNTIYF.

This clonotype was seen ten or more times. The rearrangement uses TRBV6-1 and TRBJ2-6; 7 positions agree with TRBD1. The CDR3 has 16 residues. The V and J ends lost 10 bases and 3 bases, in that order; junction bases with no gene match: 12. CDR1 is MNHNS, CDR2 SASEGT, per germline. CDR3 amino acids: CATLRRQGVGANVLTF. DNA for the CDR3: TGTGCCACCCTCCGCCGACAGGGAGTTGGGGCCAACGTCCTGACTTTC.

This clonotype has a count of ten or more. The chain carries TRBV7-2 and TRBJ2-3; tentatively, D is TRBD2 (6 bases). Germline V gives CDR1 SGHTA, CDR2 FQGNSA. V was clipped by 5 bases and J by 6 bases, with 15 bases between them. The CDR3 loop spans 14 amino acids. CDR3 protein: CASSGTGLGDTQYF. As DNA, the CDR3 is TGTGCCAGCAGCGGTACGGGACTGGGGGATACGCAGTATTTT.